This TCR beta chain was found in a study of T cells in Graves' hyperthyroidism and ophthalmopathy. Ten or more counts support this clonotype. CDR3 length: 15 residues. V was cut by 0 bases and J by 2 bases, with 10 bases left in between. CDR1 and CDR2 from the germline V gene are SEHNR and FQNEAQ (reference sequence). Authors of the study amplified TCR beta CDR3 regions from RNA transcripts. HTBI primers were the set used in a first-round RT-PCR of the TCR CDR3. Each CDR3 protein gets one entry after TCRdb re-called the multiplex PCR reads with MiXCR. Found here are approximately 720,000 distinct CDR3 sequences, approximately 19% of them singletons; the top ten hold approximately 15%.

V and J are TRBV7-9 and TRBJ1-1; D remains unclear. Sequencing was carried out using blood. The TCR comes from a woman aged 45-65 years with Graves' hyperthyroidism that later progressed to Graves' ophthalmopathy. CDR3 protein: CASSLAGSLNTEAFF. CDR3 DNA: TGTGCCAGCAGCTTAGCCGGTTCCCTTAACACTGAAGCTTTCTTT.